The 23 T cell receptor beta chains presented below share a single source sample, sequenced in a study of shared clonotypes between healthy human individuals. TCRdb's copy holds only in-frame clones and misses some; the assay was immunoSEQ multiplex PCR. The sample lists fewer than 3 million clones; 85% to 95% were seen once. Sample: naive CD4+ T cells from PBMCs. Described subset: CD45RA+ positively selected. These receptors all come from a man in his late teens or twenties in good health. Some clones in this sample may be carry-over from other donors' samples.

The chain uses TRBV7-2 and TRBJ2-1; 7 nucleotides align to TRBD2. The germline V gene has CDR1 SGHTA and CDR2 FQGNSA. CDR3 length equals 15 residues. With 5 bases clipped from V and 4 bases from J, the junction kept 8 bases outside the gene matches. CDR3 sequence: CASSRVREKYNEQFF. Written as DNA, the CDR3 is TGTGCCAGCAGCCGGGTGCGGGAGAAATACAATGAGCAGTTCTTC.

This rearrangement joins TRBV7-2 to TRBJ1-3; 10 bases agree with TRBD1. The CDR3 is 19 amino acids. Per the germline V gene, CDR1 is SGHTA and CDR2 is FQGNSA. V gave up 1 base and J gave up 4 bases; unmatched junction bases: 13. The CDR3 DNA reads TGTGCCAGCAGCTTAGGTGAACGTTCGGGACAGGGGAGAGGAAACACCATATATTTT. Amino acids: CASSLGERSGQGRGNTIYF.

The J gene is TRBJ1-2, the V gene TRBV5-6; the D is unclear. Germline CDR1 is SGHDT and CDR2 is YYEEEE. The CDR3 extends over 14 amino acids. Trimming left V 3 bases short and J 7 bases short, with 16 bases between. CDR3 sequence reads: CASSWGSLVGGYTF. The CDR3 region has the DNA TGTGCCAGCAGCTGGGGATCGCTTGTCGGTGGCTACACCTTC.

The V and J genes are TRBV30 and TRBJ2-2; 11 bases line up with TRBD2. V lost 3 bases, J lost 7 bases, and 4 bases stayed unmatched. The CDR3 runs to 14 residues. Germline-derived CDR1 and CDR2 are GTSNPN and SVGIG (reference sequence). CDR3 coding DNA: TGTGCCTGGAGGATAGCGGGAGGGGTCGGGGAGCTGTTTTTT. Translating it yields CAWRIAGGVGELFF.

V gene TRBV14 combines with J gene TRBJ2-2; 7 nucleotides agree with TRBD1. This CDR3 is 15 amino acids long. From germline, CDR1 is SGHDN and CDR2 FVKESK. Germline trimming cut 7 bases from V and 2 bases from J; bases unmatched to any gene: 7. The CDR3 here is CASTPGTVNTGELFF. The CDR3 nucleotides are TGTGCCAGCACTCCGGGGACAGTAAACACCGGGGAGCTGTTTTTT.

The rearrangement links TRBV7-6 to TRBJ1-4; D uncertain. The germline V gene encodes CDR1 SGHVS and CDR2 FNYEAQ. The CDR3 totals 11 residues. Trimming removed 3 bases from V and 8 bases from J, with 4 bases in between. The CDR3 DNA is TGTGCCAGCAGCTTCGGCGAAAAACTGTTTTTT. Its protein is CASSFGEKLFF.

This clone was seen a handful of times. The DNA for the CDR3 is TGTGCCAGCAGCCCACATCCAGGATCGGGTCCTTTCCTGAACACTGAAGCTTTCTTT. Translating gives CASSPHPGSGPFLNTEAFF. The chain recombines TRBV7-9 with TRBJ1-1; D is uncertain. Trimming cost V 5 bases and J 0 bases, with 25 bases left between them. The CDR3 is 19 amino acids. In germline, CDR1 is SEHNR, CDR2 FQNEAQ (reference sequence).

The genes are TRBV28 and TRBJ1-2; D gene unclear. Trimming removed 7 bases at V and 7 bases at J, with 22 bases between. This CDR3 region has 15 residues. Germline loops: CDR1 MDHEN, CDR2 SYDVKM. CDR3 in amino acids: CASTTRNRWEIGYTF. CDR3 DNA: TGTGCCAGCACCACTCGAAATCGGTGGGAAATTGGCTACACCTTC.

The V call is TRBV4-2, the J call TRBJ2-1; D call uncertain. CDR1 LGHNA and CDR2 YNFKEQ come from the germline V gene. This CDR3 is 16 amino acids long. Trimming removed 1 base from V and 2 bases from J, with 12 bases in between. CDR3 DNA sequence: TGTGCCAGCAGCCAAGGGGTAGTTTTCGCCTACAATGAGCAGTTCTTC. Amino acids: CASSQGVVFAYNEQFF.

The chain carries TRBV7-6 and TRBJ1-2; 10 bases align to TRBD1. V lost 0 bases and J lost 1; bases outside the gene matches: 8. This CDR3 is built from 18 residues. Germline V lookup: CDR1 SGHVS, CDR2 FNYEAQ. The CDR3 nucleotides read TGTGCCAGCAGCTTAGCACCGGGACAGGGGACCGATAACTATGGCTACACCTTC. It yields the protein CASSLAPGQGTDNYGYTF. Filled out from reference TRBV7-6 and TRBJ1-2, the complete variable domain reads GAGVSQSPRYKVTKRGQDVALRCDPISGHVSLYWYRQALGQGPEFLTYFNYEAQQDKSGLPNDRFSAERPEGSISTLTIQRTEQRDSAMYRCASSLAPGQGTDNYGYTFGSGTRLTVV.

The CDR3 spells CASSPRAVGGTEAFF. In DNA form, the CDR3 reads TGTGCCAGCAGCCCCCGGGCGGTCGGGGGCACTGAAGCTTTCTTT. The chain couples TRBV7-2 to TRBJ1-1; D is possibly TRBD1 (5 bases). Trimming took off 5 bases at V and 4 bases at J, with 17 bases between the two ends. Germline CDR1 reads SGHTA; CDR2 reads FQGNSA. The CDR3 covers 15 residues.

The gene calls are TRBV2 and TRBJ2-7; maybe TRBD2 (6 bases). Trimming took off 5 bases at V and 1 base at J, with 12 bases between the two ends. CDR1 SNHLY and CDR2 FYNNEI come from the germline V gene. This CDR3 spans 14 amino acids. The CDR3 reads CASSRDGGSYEQYF. Written as DNA, the CDR3 is TGTGCCAGCAGTCGTGACGGGGGTTCCTACGAGCAGTACTTC. Filled out from reference TRBV2 and TRBJ2-7, the complete variable domain reads EPEVTQTPSHQVTQMGQEVILRCVPISNHLYFYWYRQILGQKVEFLVSFYNNEISEKSEIFDDQFSVERPDGSNFTLKIRSTKLEDSAMYFCASSRDGGSYEQYFGPGTRLTVT.

The gene calls are TRBV11-1 and TRBJ2-1; no clear D gene. The CDR3 is 11 amino acids. Germline CDR1 SGHAT, CDR2 FQDESV (reference sequence). Trimming cost V 5 bases and J 9 bases, with 8 bases left between them. This CDR3 is CASSLFSEQFF. The CDR3 DNA reads TGTGCCAGCAGCCTTTTCAGTGAGCAGTTCTTC.

This chain connects TRBV6-6 to TRBJ2-7, with 7 positions matching TRBD1. The junction had 13 bases not matched to a gene; V was cut back by 5 bases and J by 9 bases. From germline, CDR1 is MNHNY and CDR2 SVGAGI (reference sequence). CDR3 length equals 14 residues. The chain's CDR3 is CASSPTGSSFAQYF. CDR3 nucleotides: TGTGCCAGCAGTCCGACAGGGTCTTCTTTTGCGCAGTACTTC.

The chain recombines TRBV11-2 with TRBJ1-1; unclear D gene. V lost 3 bases to trimming and J lost 2 bases, with 4 bases between them. Germline V gene lookup returns CDR1 SGHAT and CDR2 FQNNGV. The CDR3 spans 12 residues. The CDR3 region has the DNA TGTGCCAGCAGCTTCCTCAACACTGAAGCTTTCTTT. Translation gives CASSFLNTEAFF.

J is TRBJ2-1 and V is TRBV5-4, with 9 bases fitting TRBD2. Germline V lookup: CDR1 SGHNT, CDR2 YYREEE (reference sequence). The CDR3 length is 16 residues. With V trimmed by 0 bases and J by 10 bases, 11 bases remained unmatched. In nucleotides, the CDR3 is TGTGCCAGCAGCTTGGCCGCGGGAGGGCCGGGGGGAGAGCAGTTCTTC. Its protein product is CASSLAAGGPGGEQFF.

The V call is TRBV5-1, the J call TRBJ2-7; weak D call: TRBD2 (5 bases). Trimming shortened V by 5 bases and J by 1 base, and 13 bases separated the two germline ends. CDR3 size: 14 residues. Germline V gene lookup returns CDR1 SGHRS and CDR2 YFSETQ. This CDR3 is CASSFDWESYEQYF. The CDR3 DNA sequence: TGCGCCAGCAGTTTTGACTGGGAGTCCTACGAGCAGTACTTC. The full variable domain, its missing parts supplied by reference TRBV5-1 and TRBJ2-7, is KAGVTQTPRYLIKTRGQQVTLSCSPISGHRSVSWYQQTPGQGLQFLFEYFSETQRNKGNFPGRFSGRQFSNSRSEMNVSTLELGDSALYLCASSFDWESYEQYFGPGTRLTVT.

This clone is a singleton in its sample. This chain links TRBV27 with TRBJ2-1; a possible D gene is TRBD2 (7 bases). V was trimmed by 5 bases and J by 4 bases, leaving 24 bases between them. Germline-derived CDR1 and CDR2 are MNHEY and SMNVEV (reference sequence). The CDR3 runs 18 residues. CDR3 DNA: TGTGCCAGCAGTCTCCCCCGAGGGGGAGGGCCGGGGTACAATGAGCAGTTCTTC. Translated: CASSLPRGGGPGYNEQFF.

As to this clone: This CDR3 is also generated by other DNA sequences in the sample. V is TRBV5-1 and J is TRBJ2-7; D is undetermined. This CDR3 region has 11 residues. V lost 0 bases and J 4 bases, leaving 2 bases between the germline ends. Germline CDR1 is SGHRS and CDR2 is YFSETQ. DNA for the CDR3: TGCGCCAGCAGCTTGGGTTACGAGCAGTACTTC. It codes for CASSLGYEQYF.

The gene calls are TRBV6-1 and TRBJ1-5, with 8 bases matching TRBD1. Germline V gives CDR1 MNHNS, CDR2 SASEGT. The CDR3 is 16 amino acids. Trimming took 4 bases from V and 7 from J; bases not matched to a gene: 12. CDR3 sequence reads: CASSAPGQAFRQPQHF. For the CDR3, the DNA is TGTGCCAGCAGTGCTCCGGGACAGGCCTTTCGCCAGCCCCAGCATTTT.

The J gene is TRBJ2-1, the V gene TRBV9, with TRBD2 matching over 8 bases. The junction had 15 bases not matched to a gene; V was cut back by 3 bases and J by 13 bases. The CDR3 sequence is 15 residues long. Germline V gene data show CDR1 as SGDLS and CDR2 as YYNGEE. This CDR3 is CASSAVPSGRGVQFF. The CDR3 DNA reads TGTGCCAGCAGCGCAGTGCCCAGCGGGAGAGGGGTACAGTTCTTC.

The chain is built from TRBV5-1 and TRBJ2-7; perhaps TRBD2 as D (5 bases). V was pared by 0 bases and J by 7 bases, with 17 bases between. CDR1 is SGHRS and CDR2 is YFSETQ in the germline V gene. The CDR3 consists of 15 residues. Here the CDR3 reads CASSLVLAQVREQYF. The DNA of the CDR3 is TGCGCCAGCAGCTTGGTTCTAGCTCAGGTGAGGGAGCAGTACTTC.

The gene calls are TRBV13 and TRBJ1-2; D perhaps matches TRBD1 (6 bases). V was clipped by 2 bases and J by 4 bases, with 17 bases between them. Germline V gives CDR1 PRHDT, CDR2 FYEKMQ (reference sequence). The CDR3 length is 16 residues. CDR3 protein: CASSLRSGHLFYGYTF. In DNA form, the CDR3 reads TGTGCCAGCAGCTTACGGTCGGGACACCTATTCTATGGCTACACCTTC.